Listed here are 23 T cell receptor beta chains from one sample, sequenced in a study of shared clonotypes between healthy human individuals. The repertoire was sequenced with immunoSEQ multiplex PCR; TCRdb's copy has only in-frame clones and lacks some. The sample records approximately 2,300,000 clones, 85% to 95% being singletons. Sequencing was carried out using naive CD4+ T cells from PBMCs. The subset denotes: CD45RA+ positively selected. The receptors originated from a man aged 18 to 35 in good health. Some clones in this sample may be carry-over from other donors' samples.

This clone came up once. In the same sample, other DNA sequences code for this CDR3. The genes are TRBV5-1 and TRBJ2-5; TRBD2 aligns across 8 bases. The germline gives CDR1 SGHRS, CDR2 YFSETQ. This CDR3 has 14 amino acids. J gave up 1 base and V 4 bases, and 3 bases lay outside the gene matches. CDR3 sequence (DNA): TGCGCCAGCAGCCGTGGGACTAGCCAAGAGACCCAGTACTTC. Translated: CASSRGTSQETQYF.

This clone was recorded once. The J gene is TRBJ2-5, the V gene TRBV2; a weak D match, TRBD2 (6 bases). The CDR3 sequence is 14 residues long. Germline V lookup: CDR1 SNHLY, CDR2 FYNNEI. The germline V and J ends were trimmed by 5 bases and 7 bases, with 17 bases remaining between them. The CDR3 sequence: CASSPRTWRGTQYF. CDR3 bases: TGTGCCAGCAGTCCCCGGACATGGAGGGGGACCCAGTACTTC.

This clone was seen just once. The V and J genes are TRBV7-9 and TRBJ1-3; D gene unclear. From germline, CDR1 is SEHNR and CDR2 FQNEAQ (reference sequence). This CDR3 has 15 residues. Trimming pared 4 bases from V and 0 bases from J, leaving 10 bases between. The CDR3 nucleotides are TGTGCCAGCAGCTCGTCGGGGAACTCTGGAAACACCATATATTTT. Its translation is CASSSSGNSGNTIYF. The full variable domain, rest sourced from reference TRBV7-9 and TRBJ1-3, is DTGVSQNPRHKITKRGQNVTFRCDPISEHNRLYWYRQTLGQGPEFLTYFQNEAQLEKSRLLSDRFSAERPKGSFSTLEIQRTEQGDSAMYLCASSSSGNSGNTIYFGEGSWLTVV.

The chain joins TRBV4-1 to TRBJ1-1; no definite D call. V was shortened by 0 bases and J by 1 base, with 15 bases between the two germline ends. The CDR3 has 17 residues. The germline CDR1 and CDR2 sequences are MGHRA and YSYEKL. CDR3 DNA sequence: TGCGCCAGCAGCCAAGATGGAACAAGAGTTTCGAACACTGAAGCTTTCTTT. Its protein product is CASSQDGTRVSNTEAFF.

This sequence joins TRBV4-2 and TRBJ2-2; D uncertain. CDR1 and CDR2 from the germline V gene are LGHNA and YNFKEQ. The CDR3 totals 15 residues. The germline V and J ends were trimmed by 1 base and 1 base, with 7 bases remaining between them. In nucleotides, the CDR3 is TGTGCCAGCAGCCAAGGTCTTCAGAACACCGGGGAGCTGTTTTTT. It codes for CASSQGLQNTGELFF.

The chain carries TRBV2 and TRBJ1-5; D gene uncertain. Germline assignment: CDR1 SNHLY and CDR2 FYNNEI. V was cut by 6 bases and J by 0 bases, with 9 bases left in between. The CDR3 is made up of 14 amino acids. The CDR3 nucleotides are TGTGCCAGCAGGGACGGCTATAGCAATCAGCCCCAGCATTTT. This sequence encodes CASRDGYSNQPQHF.

In this sample, this clone turned up a few times. This chain connects TRBV6-6 to TRBJ1-1; no definite D call. CDR3 size: 13 residues. The V gene lost 7 bases and the J gene lost 2 bases, with 11 bases spanning the gap. In germline, CDR1 is MNHNY, CDR2 SVGAGI (reference sequence). The CDR3 loop is CASIMTYNTEAFF. The CDR3 nucleotides read TGTGCCAGCATTATGACATATAACACTGAAGCTTTCTTT.

CDR3 protein: CASSLAGTLAKNIQYF. Written as DNA, the CDR3 is TGCGCCAGCAGCTTGGCAGGTACACTAGCCAAAAACATTCAGTACTTC. The chain joins TRBV5-1 to TRBJ2-4, with D hard to call. The CDR3 has 16 residues. Germline CDR1 reads SGHRS; CDR2 reads YFSETQ. V was cut by 0 bases and J by 0 bases, with 10 bases left in between.

The J gene is TRBJ1-1, the V gene TRBV30; 10 nucleotides align to TRBD1. The CDR3 is 14 residues long. CDR1 and CDR2 from the germline V gene are GTSNPN and SVGIG (reference sequence). With 4 bases clipped from V and 6 bases from J, the junction kept 8 bases outside the gene matches. CDR3 sequence (DNA): TGTGCCTGGACTTCACGGGACAGGGGATCTGAAGCTTTCTTT. The encoded protein is CAWTSRDRGSEAFF.

This chain joins TRBV28 and TRBJ2-3; TRBD1 agrees at 8 bases. V was pared by 6 bases and J by 2 bases, with 7 bases of the junction left unmatched. CDR3 size: 15 residues. CDR1 is MDHEN and CDR2 is SYDVKM in the germline V gene. CDR3 sequence reads: CASSRPTGDTDTQYF. CDR3 nucleotides: TGTGCCAGCAGCCGCCCGACAGGGGACACAGATACGCAGTATTTT.

The rearrangement links TRBV7-3 to TRBJ2-3; TRBD2 matches 7 bases. This CDR3 is built from 16 residues. The J segment lost 3 bases and the V segment lost 7 bases, leaving 13 bases of the junction unmatched. Germline CDR1 is SGHTA and CDR2 is FQGTGA. The chain's CDR3 is CASTLLGGRATDTQYF. DNA of the CDR3: TGTGCCAGCACCTTGTTGGGCGGGAGAGCGACAGATACGCAGTATTTT.

The chain recombines TRBV4-1 with TRBJ2-7; 7 nucleotides match TRBD2. V trimming: 1 base; J trimming: 5 bases; junction bases outside the gene matches: 8. The CDR3 has 15 residues. Germline V gene lookup returns CDR1 MGHRA and CDR2 YSYEKL. CDR3 nucleotide sequence: TGCGCCAGCAGCCAAGTGGGACGGGGGGTCAACGAGCAGTACTTC. Protein: CASSQVGRGVNEQYF.

The rearrangement links TRBV6-5 to TRBJ2-7; TRBD2 might be the D (5 bases). CDR3 length: 14 amino acids. Germline V gene sequence: CDR1 MNHEY, CDR2 SVGAGI. V was trimmed by 4 bases and J by 0 bases, leaving 10 bases between them. CDR3 region: CASSSIGVSYEQYF. The CDR3 bases are TGTGCCAGCAGTTCTATCGGGGTCTCCTACGAGCAGTACTTC.

The CDR3 sequence: CASSLYQREANTQYF. The CDR3 DNA sequence: TGTGCCAGCAGTTTATACCAGCGGGAGGCGAATACGCAGTATTTT. This rearrangement joins TRBV27 to TRBJ2-3; 9 bases agree with TRBD2. V shed 1 base, J shed 7 bases, and the junction held 6 bases outside the gene matches. CDR3 length: 15 residues. Germline-derived CDR1 and CDR2 are MNHEY and SMNVEV (reference sequence).

V is TRBV28 and J is TRBJ1-1; a weak D match, TRBD1 (5 bases). Trimming removed 7 bases at V and 8 bases at J, with 14 bases between. Germline V lookup: CDR1 MDHEN, CDR2 SYDVKM. CDR3 length: 12 residues. Here the CDR3 DNA reads TGTGCCAGCACCTGGGGCCTCGCGGAAGCTTTCTTT. Residues: CASTWGLAEAFF.

The chain recombines TRBV7-9 with TRBJ2-5; TRBD2 is a possible D gene (5 bases). CDR3 length equals 16 residues. Germline CDR1 and CDR2: SEHNR and FQNEAQ (reference sequence). V dropped 3 bases and J dropped 0 bases, with 14 bases sitting between them. The CDR3 nucleotides read TGTGCCAGCAGCTTTGGCTCCCCCGGGGACCAAGAGACCCAGTACTTC. It translates to CASSFGSPGDQETQYF.

This clone was seen just once. The CDR3 DNA reads TGTGCCAGCTCGCCGGGGACAGGGGTTTTCAACTATGGCTACACCTTC. It translates to CASSPGTGVFNYGYTF. The chain couples TRBV18 to TRBJ1-2; 10 positions match TRBD1. The trim removed 6 bases at V and 2 bases at J, leaving 9 bases unmatched. The CDR3 extends over 16 amino acids. Germline values: CDR1 KGHSH, CDR2 LQKENI.

The chain uses TRBV28 and TRBJ2-6; weak D call: TRBD2 (6 bases). The germline CDR1 and CDR2 sequences are MDHEN and SYDVKM. V was shortened by 3 bases and J by 0 bases, with 18 bases between the two germline ends. The CDR3 has 19 residues. The CDR3 DNA reads as TGTGCCAGCAGTTTGACGGACGCCTCCGGGAGCTCTGGGGCCAACGTCCTGACTTTC. It is translated as CASSLTDASGSSGANVLTF.

This sequence joins TRBV2 and TRBJ2-5; 10 nucleotides line up with TRBD2. V trimming: 8 bases; J trimming: 3 bases; junction bases outside the gene matches: 6. This CDR3 contains 14 residues. CDR1 is SNHLY, CDR2 FYNNEI, per germline. CDR3 region: CASAGLAAEETQYF. Here the CDR3 DNA reads TGTGCCAGCGCAGGACTAGCGGCGGAAGAGACCCAGTACTTC.

About this clone: The same CDR3 is also encoded by other DNA sequences in this sample. The chain links TRBV5-1 to TRBJ1-1; D is perhaps TRBD1 (5 bases). Germline lookup yields CDR1 SGHRS and CDR2 YFSETQ. Between the trimmed V and J ends, which lost 2 bases and 2 bases, there was a span of 7 bases. The CDR3 extends over 13 amino acids. CDR3: CASSFRDNTEAFF. The DNA of the CDR3 is TGCGCCAGCAGCTTCCGGGACAACACTGAAGCTTTCTTT.

J is TRBJ1-1 and V is TRBV6-1; no definite D call. This CDR3 comprises 15 residues. Between the trimmed V and J ends, which lost 2 bases and 0 bases, there was a span of 10 bases. The germline CDR1 and CDR2 sequences are MNHNS and SASEGT. CDR3 region: CASSERAGMNTEAFF. CDR3 in DNA: TGTGCCAGCAGTGAAAGGGCAGGCATGAACACTGAAGCTTTCTTT.

The rearrangement links TRBV18 to TRBJ1-2; D ambiguous. The ends were cut back, 2 bases at V and 2 bases at J, with 15 bases in the middle. CDR1 is KGHSH and CDR2 is LQKENI in the germline V gene. The CDR3 consists of 16 residues. The CDR3 region has the DNA TGTGCCAGCTCACCAGGGCCGCAGGTAACGAACTATGGCTACACCTTC. Its protein is CASSPGPQVTNYGYTF.

As regards this clone: Distinct nucleotide sequences in the sample also encode this CDR3. The chain carries TRBV20-1 and TRBJ1-4; tentatively, D is TRBD1 (5 bases). The CDR3 runs 11 residues. Trimming pared 3 bases from V and 8 bases from J, leaving 7 bases between. Germline values: CDR1 DFQATT, CDR2 SNEGSKA (reference sequence). DNA for the CDR3: TGCAGTGCTAGCCGGGGGGAAAAACTGTTTTTT. This translates into CSASRGEKLFF.